This T cell receptor (beta chain) was observed in a study of cytomegalovirus exposure and HLA in healthy donors. The PCR employed 60 Vbeta primers together with 13 Jbeta primers. This table comes from immunoSEQ multiplex PCR, and its TCRdb copy is limited to in-frame clones, with some not included. The sample holds under 100,000 clones. The CDR3 consists of 14 residues. V lost 5 bases to trimming and J lost 7 bases; unmatched junction nucleotides: 7. Germline V lookup: CDR1 MNHEY, CDR2 SMNVEV (reference sequence). This receptor was taken from a man aged 25 to 40 in good health and CMV-seronegative. The material sequenced was PBMCs. V usage is TRBV27 and J usage is TRBJ2-3; 9 nucleotides line up with TRBD1. The DNA of the CDR3 is TGTGCCAGCAGTCGGGGACAGGGATGGTATACGCAGTATTTT. Translating it yields CASSRGQGWYTQYF.